Ten or more counts support the clone carrying this T cell receptor (beta chain). TCRdb fed the multiplex PCR reads into MiXCR, producing one record per CDR3 protein. The sample shows just over 30,000 distinct CDR3 sequences, 63% of them seen only once. This CDR3 has 14 amino acids. The germline gives CDR1 MNHEY, CDR2 SVGEGT. The trim removed 6 bases at V and 10 bases at J, leaving 13 bases unmatched. The data were taken from a study of breast tumors, draining lymph nodes, adjacent tissues. Material for sequencing was breast tumor tissue. The genes are TRBV6-2 or TRBV6-3 and TRBJ2-5, with 8 bases lining up with TRBD2. The sequence was obtained from a female donor with breast cancer. Some clones in this sample may be carry-over from other donors' samples. The CDR3: CASRPGGSLGDQYF. CDR3 bases: TGTGCCAGCAGACCGGGGGGGTCTTTAGGGGACCAGTACTTC.